The next 29 T cell receptor beta chains were all read from a single sample in a study of blood T cell repertoires in COVID-19 (dated by TCRdb to the early 2020s). Library method: the immunoSEQ multiplex PCR assay. TCRdb mirrors the immuneACCESS table, restricted to in-frame sequences. Some clones are absent from its copies; in checked studies, under half trace to an unresolved V gene, and the reason for the others is unknown. The sample yields roughly 320,000 clones; around nine tenths were counted once. Of the sample, over 1% falls within the top ten clones. Sequencing was performed on peripheral blood. These receptors were taken from a man in his 70s with acute or convalescent COVID-19.

The chain couples TRBV5-5 to TRBJ1-6; D is unresolved. The germline V gene has CDR1 SGHKS and CDR2 YYEKEE (reference sequence). Trimming left V 1 base short and J 0 bases short, with 5 bases between. CDR3 length: 15 amino acids. CDR3 loop: CASSLSGSYNSPLHF. CDR3 nucleotide sequence: TGTGCCAGCAGCTTGTCCGGCTCCTATAATTCACCCCTCCACTTT.

The V and J genes are TRBV5-5 and TRBJ1-5, with D unresolved. Trimming took 2 bases from V and 9 from J, leaving 21 bases between them. This CDR3 has 16 amino acids. The germline V gene encodes CDR1 SGHKS and CDR2 YYEKEE (reference sequence). CDR3 DNA sequence: TGTGCCAGCAGCTTAGCTATCGGAGGGTCGGTCTCGCCCCAGCATTTT. Translating gives CASSLAIGGSVSPQHF.

This clone was counted a few times. The chain combines TRBV6-5 with TRBJ1-3; D not resolved. CDR3 length: 13 residues. The V gene lost 6 bases and the J gene lost 2 bases, with 8 bases spanning the gap. Germline V gene sequence: CDR1 MNHEY, CDR2 SVGAGI. The CDR3 DNA reads TGTGCCAGCAGCAGTCCCACTGGAAACACCATATATTTT. It codes for CASSSPTGNTIYF.

This clone was detected only once. This chain connects TRBV28 to TRBJ2-7; TRBD2 matches at 10 bases. The germline V gene has CDR1 MDHEN and CDR2 SYDVKM. Trimming removed 9 bases from V and 0 bases from J; junction bases left unmatched: 5. CDR3 length: 14 residues. This CDR3 is CASRLAGLSYEQYF. CDR3 bases: TGTGCCAGTAGACTAGCGGGCCTCTCCTACGAGCAGTACTTC.

This rearrangement joins TRBV28 to TRBJ2-1; 9 nucleotides agree with TRBD2. With 5 bases clipped from V and 6 bases from J, the junction kept 11 bases outside the gene matches. This CDR3 is built from 16 residues. CDR1 is MDHEN, CDR2 SYDVKM, per germline. CDR3 in amino acids: CASSLLAGGPVNEQFF. CDR3 in DNA: TGTGCCAGCAGTCTCCTGGCGGGAGGGCCGGTCAATGAGCAGTTCTTC.

This clone has just a few counts. The V call is TRBV3-1 (or the pseudogene TRBV3-2), the J call TRBJ2-7, with 8 positions matching TRBD1. After removal of 4 bases from V and 6 bases from J, the junction contained 11 bases not matched to a gene. Germline values: CDR1 LGHDT, CDR2 YNNKEL (reference sequence). This CDR3 is 15 amino acids long. CDR3 nucleotide sequence: TGTGCCAGCAGCCCCGGGAGCCTACAGGGGGGCGAGCAGTACTTC. Translating gives CASSPGSLQGGEQYF.

The V and J genes are TRBV6-5 and TRBJ1-2; 7 nucleotides agree with TRBD1. This CDR3 region has 14 residues. The V segment lost 5 bases and the J segment 4 bases; nucleotides outside the gene matches: 7. Looked up from germline, CDR1 is MNHEY and CDR2 is SVGAGI. This CDR3 reads CASSPRQGVYGYTF. In DNA, the CDR3 is TGTGCCAGCAGTCCCCGACAGGGCGTCTATGGCTACACCTTC.

The gene calls are TRBV28 and TRBJ1-2; the D is unclear. CDR3 length: 15 residues. With 6 bases removed from V and 4 bases from J, the gap between germline ends came to 18 bases. In germline, CDR1 is MDHEN, CDR2 SYDVKM. The CDR3 DNA is TGTGCCAGCAGGCCGGGAGGAGGAGTGGCCTATGGCTACACCTTC. The encoded protein is CASRPGGGVAYGYTF.

In this sample, this clone turned up once. The chain joins TRBV4-3 to TRBJ1-2; the match to TRBD1 covers 9 bases. V was pared by 1 base and J by 2 bases, with 2 bases of the junction left unmatched. The CDR3 spans 15 residues. Germline CDR1 LGHNA, CDR2 YSLEER. CDR3 sequence reads: CASSQGGQGNYGYTF. In nucleotides, the CDR3 is TGCGCCAGCAGCCAAGGGGGACAGGGCAACTATGGCTACACCTTC.

This rearrangement joins TRBV4-3 to TRBJ2-7; 8 positions agree with TRBD2. This CDR3 is built from 15 residues. Unmatched junction bases numbered 10, after V lost 4 bases and J lost 5 bases. From germline, CDR1 is LGHNA and CDR2 YSLEER. The CDR3 sequence: CASSPLDSGVDEQYF. The CDR3 DNA is TGCGCCAGCAGCCCCCTAGATAGCGGGGTCGACGAGCAGTACTTC.

There are a few counts of this clone. The chain employs TRBV4-2 and TRBJ2-7; weak D call: TRBD2 (5 bases). This CDR3 spans 15 amino acids. The V end was cut by 0 bases, the J end by 7 bases, with 16 bases between. The germline V gene encodes CDR1 LGHNA and CDR2 YNFKEQ. This CDR3 reads CASSQDLLSGNEQYF. The CDR3 DNA reads TGTGCCAGCAGCCAAGATCTTTTGTCCGGGAATGAGCAGTACTTC.

This clone came up once. The gene calls are TRBV5-6 and TRBJ2-1; D is ambiguous. The germline V gene has CDR1 SGHDT and CDR2 YYEEEE. The CDR3 length is 12 residues. Trimming took off 1 base at V and 10 bases at J, with 9 bases between the two ends. The CDR3, as DNA: TGTGCCAGCAGCTTGAACGCGATCGAGCAGTTCTTC. Amino acid sequence: CASSLNAIEQFF.

The chain is built from TRBV18 and TRBJ1-4; D is unresolved. This CDR3 contains 15 residues. In germline, CDR1 is KGHSH, CDR2 LQKENI. V was clipped by 2 bases and J by 4 bases, with 11 bases between them. This CDR3 is CASSPVPNDNEKLFF. The CDR3 DNA reads as TGTGCCAGCTCACCAGTCCCTAACGATAATGAAAAACTGTTTTTT.

The chain joins TRBV15 to TRBJ1-4; D gene uncertain. Germline loops: CDR1 LNHNV, CDR2 YYDKDF (reference sequence). This CDR3 contains 16 residues. The V end lost 5 bases, the J end lost 0 bases, and 13 bases lay between the germline ends. Here the CDR3 DNA reads TGTGCCACCAGCCCTCACCCAGGTGCAACTAATGAAAAACTGTTTTTT. Translated: CATSPHPGATNEKLFF.

The chain joins TRBV5-5 to TRBJ2-3; 7 positions agree with TRBD2. This CDR3 contains 17 residues. The junction had 16 bases not matched to a gene; V was cut back by 4 bases and J by 5 bases. CDR1 SGHKS and CDR2 YYEKEE come from the germline V gene (reference sequence). The CDR3: CASSPPWGEGNEDTQYF. The CDR3 bases are TGTGCCAGCAGCCCGCCGTGGGGGGAGGGGAACGAAGATACGCAGTATTTT. The variable domain in full, completed from reference TRBV5-5 and TRBJ2-3, reads DAGVTQSPTHLIKTRGQQVTLRCSPISGHKSVSWYQQVLGQGPQFIFQYYEKEERGRGNFPDRFSARQFPNYSSELNVNALLLGDSALYLCASSPPWGEGNEDTQYFGPGTRLTVL.

CDR3 sequence reads: CASSQQGANGNTIYF. The CDR3 DNA is TGTGCCAGCAGCCAACAGGGGGCTAATGGAAACACCATATATTTT. The chain recombines TRBV7-2 with TRBJ1-3; 9 bases fit TRBD1. CDR3 length equals 15 residues. J gave up 3 bases and V 5 bases, and 5 bases lay outside the gene matches. Looked up from germline, CDR1 is SGHTA and CDR2 is FQGNSA.

This chain joins TRBV20-1 and TRBJ2-1; 9 bases map to TRBD1. Per the germline V gene, CDR1 is DFQATT and CDR2 is SNEGSKA (reference sequence). This CDR3 region has 19 residues. V lost 6 bases to trimming and J lost 1 base; unmatched junction nucleotides: 19. Here the CDR3 DNA reads TGCAGTGCCAGTACCGGGACAGGGCCCCAATTCTCTTCCTACAATGAGCAGTTCTTC. The encoded protein is CSASTGTGPQFSSYNEQFF.

The chain combines TRBV15 with TRBJ1-2; the D gene is possibly TRBD1 (6 bases). Looked up from germline, CDR1 is LNHNV and CDR2 is YYDKDF (reference sequence). This CDR3 contains 15 residues. V was cut by 0 bases and J by 4 bases, with 12 bases left in between. The CDR3, as DNA: TGTGCCACCAGCAGAGAGACAGGACAAAGCTATGGCTACACCTTC. Its translation is CATSRETGQSYGYTF.

The chain links TRBV6-5 to TRBJ1-1, with TRBD1 matching over 8 bases. Germline lookup yields CDR1 MNHEY and CDR2 SVGAGI. The CDR3 extends over 14 amino acids. V lost 6 bases and J lost 5; bases outside the gene matches: 8. CDR3 nucleotides: TGTGCCAGCAGCCAGGGGGCGCGTTTTACTGAAGCTTTCTTT. Its translation: CASSQGARFTEAFF.

This clone has just a few counts. J is TRBJ2-7 and V is TRBV18; 7 positions agree with TRBD1. CDR1 is KGHSH and CDR2 is LQKENI in the germline V gene. V shed 3 bases and J 4 bases; nucleotides not matched to a gene: 3. The CDR3 has 13 amino acids. CDR3 nucleotides: TGTGCCAGCTCACCGGGACAGAGATACGAGCAGTACTTC. Translating gives CASSPGQRYEQYF.

J is TRBJ2-7 and V is TRBV6-1; maybe TRBD1 (5 bases). Deletions cut 1 base from V and 4 bases from J, with 8 bases between. Looked up from germline, CDR1 is MNHNS and CDR2 is SASEGT. The CDR3 is 13 amino acids. The CDR3 reads CASSEGQLYEQYF. The CDR3 nucleotides read TGTGCCAGCAGTGAAGGACAGCTTTACGAGCAGTACTTC.

The J gene is TRBJ1-3, the V gene TRBV6-5; the D gene is possibly TRBD1 (6 bases). CDR1 MNHEY and CDR2 SVGAGI come from the germline V gene. With 11 bases removed from V and 0 bases from J, the gap between germline ends came to 14 bases. The CDR3 is 14 amino acids. CDR3 sequence (DNA): TGTGCCGGGGCGTCAGGGGTCTCTGGAAACACCATATATTTT. This encodes CAGASGVSGNTIYF.

J is TRBJ1-5 and V is TRBV29-1; D unclear. The CDR3 length is 13 residues. Germline V gene data show CDR1 as SQVTM and CDR2 as ANQGSEA. V lost 2 bases and J 1 base, leaving 6 bases between the germline ends. The chain's CDR3 is CSVEFSSNQPQHF. The CDR3 DNA reads as TGCAGCGTTGAATTCTCGAGCAATCAGCCCCAGCATTTT.

The V call is TRBV28, the J call TRBJ1-2, with a weak D call TRBD1 (5 bases). The CDR3 has 13 amino acids. CDR1 and CDR2 from the germline V gene are MDHEN and SYDVKM. Trimming pared 7 bases from V and 6 bases from J, leaving 15 bases between. The CDR3 coding sequence is TGTGCCAGCATTAATGGGGGGGTTAATGGCTACACCTTC. Residues: CASINGGVNGYTF.

This sequence joins TRBV24-1 and TRBJ2-1; 8 nucleotides align to TRBD2. Trimming removed 0 bases from V and 10 bases from J; junction bases left unmatched: 7. The V gene's germline CDR1 is KGHDR and CDR2 SFDVKD. This CDR3 region has 15 residues. CDR3 sequence (DNA): TGTGCCACCAGTGATTTGCGGGGGGGGATCAGGGAGCAGTTCTTC. As protein: CATSDLRGGIREQFF.

The chain combines TRBV5-4 with TRBJ1-3; no definite D call. V was pared by 2 bases and J by 0 bases, with 9 bases between. The germline V gene has CDR1 SGHNT and CDR2 YYREEE (reference sequence). The CDR3 is made up of 15 amino acids. The CDR3 spells CASSLHASSGNTIYF. The CDR3 nucleotides read TGTGCCAGCAGCTTACACGCCAGCTCTGGAAACACCATATATTTT.

The chain recombines TRBV6-2 or TRBV6-3 with TRBJ2-1; tentative D call: TRBD2 (6 bases). Germline CDR1 and CDR2: MNHEY and SVGEGT. There are 15 residues in the CDR3. With 5 bases removed from V and 9 bases from J, the gap between germline ends came to 20 bases. For the CDR3, the DNA is TGTGCCAGCAGTCTTGATCGGTTGCGGGAAAGTGAGCAGTTCTTC. Amino acid sequence: CASSLDRLRESEQFF.

The chain links TRBV7-8 to TRBJ1-1; TRBD1 aligns across 10 bases. The junction had 6 bases not matched to a gene; V was cut back by 1 base and J by 4 bases. The CDR3 length is 16 residues. CDR1 is SGHVS and CDR2 is FQNEAQ in the germline V gene. CDR3 bases: TGTGCCAGCAGCTTAGTCTATAGGGACAGGGGCACTGAAGCTTTCTTT. Residues: CASSLVYRDRGTEAFF. Together with reference TRBV7-8 and TRBJ1-1, the CDR3 gives the full variable domain: GAGVSQSPRYKVAKRGQDVALRCDPISGHVSLFWYQQALGQGPEFLTYFQNEAQLDKSGLPSDRFFAERPEGSVSTLKIQRTQQEDSAVYLCASSLVYRDRGTEAFFGQGTRLTVV.

The chain carries TRBV7-2 and TRBJ1-1; D is possibly TRBD1 (5 bases). The CDR3 length is 15 residues. CDR1 is SGHTA and CDR2 is FQGNSA in the germline V gene. Trimming removed 2 bases from V and 1 base from J, with 11 bases in between. This CDR3 reads CASSLLGTGNTEAFF. The CDR3 DNA is TGTGCCAGCAGCTTACTAGGTACAGGGAACACTGAAGCTTTCTTT.